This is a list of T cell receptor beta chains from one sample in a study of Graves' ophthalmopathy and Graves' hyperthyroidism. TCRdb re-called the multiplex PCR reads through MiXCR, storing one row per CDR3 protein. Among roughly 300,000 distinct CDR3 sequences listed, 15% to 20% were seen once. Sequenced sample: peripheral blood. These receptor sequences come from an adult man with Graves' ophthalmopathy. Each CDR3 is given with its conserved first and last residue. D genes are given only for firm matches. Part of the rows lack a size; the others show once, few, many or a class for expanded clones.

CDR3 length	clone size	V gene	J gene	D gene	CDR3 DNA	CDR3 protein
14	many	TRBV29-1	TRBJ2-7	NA	TGCAGCGTTGTCAGCGGGCCCAGCTCTGGGGAGCAGTACTTC	CSVVSGPSSGEQYF
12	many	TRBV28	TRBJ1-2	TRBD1	TGTGCCAGCGGGACAGGGGACTATGGCTACACCTTC	CASGTGDYGYTF
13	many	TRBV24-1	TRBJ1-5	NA	TGTGCCACCTCGGATTGGGGGAATCAGCCCCAGCATTTT	CATSDWGNQPQHF
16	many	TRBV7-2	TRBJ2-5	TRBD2	TGTGCCAGCAGCCTACTATTAGCGGGGGGTGGGGAGACCCAGTACTTC	CASSLLLAGGGETQYF
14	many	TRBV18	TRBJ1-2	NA	TGTGCCAGCTCACCACGGCAGGGACCCTATGGCTACACCTTC	CASSPRQGPYGYTF
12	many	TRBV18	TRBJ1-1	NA	TGTGCCAGCTCAGTACCCTATACTGAAGCTTTCTTT	CASSVPYTEAFF
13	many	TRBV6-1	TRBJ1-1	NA	TGTGCCAGCAGTAGGACGAGGGACACTGAAGCTTTCTTT	CASSRTRDTEAFF
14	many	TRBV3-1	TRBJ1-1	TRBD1	TGTGCCAGCAGCCATTACAGGGGGAACACTGAAGCTTTCTTT	CASSHYRGNTEAFF
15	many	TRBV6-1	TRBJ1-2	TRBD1	TGTGCCAGCATCCCGGGACAGGGTTTAAACTATGGCTACACCTTC	CASIPGQGLNYGYTF
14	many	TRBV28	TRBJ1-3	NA	TGTGCCAGCAGTTTTTCCCGAGGAACCGGTACCATATATTTT	CASSFSRGTGTIYF
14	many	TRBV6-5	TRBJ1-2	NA	TGTGCCAGCAGACCCCCGGGACGTCGGAATAGCTACACCTTC	CASRPPGRRNSYTF
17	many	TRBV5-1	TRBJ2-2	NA	TGCGCCAGCAGCTTGGCCGTTGGGGCAGCAAACACCGGGGAGCTGTTTTTT	CASSLAVGAANTGELFF
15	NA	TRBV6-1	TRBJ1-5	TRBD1	TGTGCCAGCAGAGATAGACAGGGGAGCAATCAGCCCCAGCATTTT	CASRDRQGSNQPQHF
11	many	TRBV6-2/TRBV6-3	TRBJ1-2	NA	TGTGCCAGCAGTAGGAGGGATGGCTACACCTTC	CASSRRDGYTF
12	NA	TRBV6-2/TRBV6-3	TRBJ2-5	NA	TGCGCCACTGTCGGCCACCAAGAGACCCAGTACTTC	CATVGHQETQYF
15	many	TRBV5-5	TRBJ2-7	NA	TGTGCCAGCAGCTTGGCCGGGGCAGGTGGGTACGAGCAGTACTTC	CASSLAGAGGYEQYF
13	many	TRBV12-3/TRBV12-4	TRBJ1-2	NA	TGTGCCAGCACTCATCGCCGACTGGGTGGCTACACCTTC	CASTHRRLGGYTF
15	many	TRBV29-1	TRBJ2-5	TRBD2	TGCAGCGTGACTAGCGGGAGGGCGATTCGAGAGACCCAGTACTTC	CSVTSGRAIRETQYF
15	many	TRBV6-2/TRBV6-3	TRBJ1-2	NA	TGTGCCAGCAGAAAGTGGACGGAACCTAACTATGGCTACACCTTC	CASRKWTEPNYGYTF
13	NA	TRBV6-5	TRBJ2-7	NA	TGTGCCAGCAGTTATCGAGGGACCTACGAGCAGTACTTC	CASSYRGTYEQYF
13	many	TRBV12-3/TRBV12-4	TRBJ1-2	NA	TGTGCCAGCAGCCCATCCGGGGGATATGGCTACACCTTC	CASSPSGGYGYTF
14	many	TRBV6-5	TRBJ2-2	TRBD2	TGTGCCGGCGGTCGGGGGGCGAACACCGGGGAGCTGTTTTTT	CAGGRGANTGELFF
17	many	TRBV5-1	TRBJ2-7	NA	TGCGCCAGCAGCTTGCACGGAGGGTTAGCCAGCTCCTACGAGCAGTACTTC	CASSLHGGLASSYEQYF
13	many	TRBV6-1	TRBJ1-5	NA	TGTGCCAGCAGTGGAATGATCAATCAGCCCCAGCATTTT	CASSGMINQPQHF
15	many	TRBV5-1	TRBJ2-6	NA	TGCGCCAGCAGCTTGTCGTATTCTGGGGCCAACGTCCTGACTTTC	CASSLSYSGANVLTF
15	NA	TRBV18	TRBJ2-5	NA	TGTGCCAGCTCATCAAAGGACAGAGACCAAGAGACCCAGTACTTC	CASSSKDRDQETQYF
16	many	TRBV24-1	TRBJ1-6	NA	TGTGCCACCAGTGATTTGGAACTTTCTAATAATTCACCCCTCCACTTT	CATSDLELSNNSPLHF
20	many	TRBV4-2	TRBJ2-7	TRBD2	TGTGCCAGCAGCCCCCCTGCTTCCAGCGGGGCCCTCAGAGGTACCTACGAGCAGTACTTC	CASSPPASSGALRGTYEQYF
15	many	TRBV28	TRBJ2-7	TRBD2	TGTGCCAGCAGTACCCGACTAGCGGGATCCTACGAGCAGTACTTC	CASSTRLAGSYEQYF
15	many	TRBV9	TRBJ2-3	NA	TGTGCCAGCAGTACCGGGACAACCCACACAGATACGCAGTATTTT	CASSTGTTHTDTQYF
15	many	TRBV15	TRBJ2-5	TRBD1	TGTGCCACCAGTTTTGATGACAGGGTCCAAGAGACCCAGTACTTC	CATSFDDRVQETQYF
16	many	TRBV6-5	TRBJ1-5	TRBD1	TGTGCCAGCAGTTACTCCGACAGGGTTGCTGGTCAGCCCCAGCATTTT	CASSYSDRVAGQPQHF
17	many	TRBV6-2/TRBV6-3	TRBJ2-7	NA	TGTGCCAGCAGTTACTCGAGTCAGGGCGAACTCTCCTACGAGCAGTACTTC	CASSYSSQGELSYEQYF
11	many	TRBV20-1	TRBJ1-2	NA	TGCAGTGCTACAGGGCACTATGGCTACACCTTC	CSATGHYGYTF
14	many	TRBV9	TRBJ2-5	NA	TGTGCCAGCAGCGTAGAGACTTCTGGAGAGACCCAGTACTTC	CASSVETSGETQYF
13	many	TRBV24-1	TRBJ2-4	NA	TGTGCCACCAGCGTACGTACTATAAACATTCAGTACTTC	CATSVRTINIQYF
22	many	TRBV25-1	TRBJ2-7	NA	TGTGCCAGCAGTGAATCCATCACCCCGGTCCGGGGGGCCGTACTACTTACCTACGAGCAGTACTTC	CASSESITPVRGAVLLTYEQYF
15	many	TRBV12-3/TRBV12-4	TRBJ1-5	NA	TGTGCCAGCAGTTTATTGGGAGGGCTCAATCAGCCCCAGCATTTT	CASSLLGGLNQPQHF
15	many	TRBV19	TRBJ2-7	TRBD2	TGTGCCAGTAGTATTGGGGGGGACCGCTCCTACGAGCAGTACTTC	CASSIGGDRSYEQYF
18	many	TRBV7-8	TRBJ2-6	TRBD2	TGTGCCAGCAGCCCAGGACTAGCGGGGGGCTCTGGGGCCAACGTCCTGACTTTC	CASSPGLAGGSGANVLTF
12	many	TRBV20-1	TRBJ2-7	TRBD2	TGCAGTGCCCCCGGGGGGATTTACGAGCAGTACTTC	CSAPGGIYEQYF
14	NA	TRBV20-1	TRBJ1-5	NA	TGCAGTGCTAGAGATGGCAGCTCCAATCAGCCCCAGCATTTT	CSARDGSSNQPQHF
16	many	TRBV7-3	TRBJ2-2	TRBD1	TGTGCCAGCAGCTTACTCGCAGGGGGAACTACCGGGGAGCTGTTTTTT	CASSLLAGGTTGELFF
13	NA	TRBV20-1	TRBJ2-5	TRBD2	TGCAGTGCCCCACGGACTAGCCAAGAGACCCAGTACTTC	CSAPRTSQETQYF
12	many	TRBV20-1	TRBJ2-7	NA	TGCAGTGCCTCGAGCCAGGACTACGAGCAGTACTTC	CSASSQDYEQYF
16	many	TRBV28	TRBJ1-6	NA	TGTGCCAGCAGCCAACTACCGGGACAATATAATTCACCCCTCCACTTT	CASSQLPGQYNSPLHF
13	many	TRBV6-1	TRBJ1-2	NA	TGTGCCAGCAGAATGACAGGTCTTGGCGGCTACACCTTC	CASRMTGLGGYTF
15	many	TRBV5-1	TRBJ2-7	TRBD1	TGCGCCAGCAGCTTGACAGGGGGCGCGATCTACGAGCAGTACTTC	CASSLTGGAIYEQYF
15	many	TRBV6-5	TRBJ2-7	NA	TGTGCCAGCAGTTACCCGGCCGACGGAATCTACGAGCAGTACTTC	CASSYPADGIYEQYF
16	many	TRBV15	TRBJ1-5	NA	TGTGCCACCAGCAGAGACCGCCTCCATAGCAATCAGCCCCAGCATTTT	CATSRDRLHSNQPQHF
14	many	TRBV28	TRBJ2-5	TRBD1	TGTGCCAGCAGTTCGGGACAGTTCCAAGAGACCCAGTACTTC	CASSSGQFQETQYF
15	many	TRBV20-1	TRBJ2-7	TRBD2	TGCAGTGCTCCCCAGGGACTAGCGGGAAGGGCCGAGCAGTACTTC	CSAPQGLAGRAEQYF
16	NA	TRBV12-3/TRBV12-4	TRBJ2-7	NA	TGTGCCAGCAGGGGGGAAAGGGGGACTGGGACCTACGAGCAGTACTTC	CASRGERGTGTYEQYF
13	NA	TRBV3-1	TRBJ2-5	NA	TGTGCCAGCAGGGACAGAGTTCAAGAGACCCAGTACTTC	CASRDRVQETQYF
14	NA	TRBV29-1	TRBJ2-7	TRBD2	TGCAGCGTGGCCGGGACTAGCGGGAGGTACGAGCAGTACTTC	CSVAGTSGRYEQYF
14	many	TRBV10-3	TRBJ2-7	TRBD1	TGTGCCATCAGGATTCTGACAGGGCCCCGGGAGCAGTACTTC	CAIRILTGPREQYF
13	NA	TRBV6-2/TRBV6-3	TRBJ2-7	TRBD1	TGTGCCAGCAGTTACGGGACAGGGGCCAAGCAGTACTTC	CASSYGTGAKQYF
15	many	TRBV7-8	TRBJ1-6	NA	TGTGCCAGCAGCTTGCGGGGGAAAGGGGATTCACCCCTCCACTTT	CASSLRGKGDSPLHF
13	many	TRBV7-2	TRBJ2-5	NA	TGTGCCAGCAGCATATCAGGGTGGGAGACCCAGTACTTC	CASSISGWETQYF